Below, 23 T cell receptor beta chains from the same sample are listed, as sequenced in a study of neoadjuvant anti-PD-1 for oral cavity cancer. Profiled with immunoSEQ multiplex PCR; TCRdb holds only in-frame clones, not every one. The sample contains about 14,000 clones, less than 75% of which appear only once. The sample consisted of PBMCs, taken before nivolumab (anti-PD-1) treatment. The receptors here all came from a person aged 35-79 years with oral cavity squamous cell carcinoma.

The V and J genes are TRBV11-2 and TRBJ2-7; D gene uncertain. Trimming took 5 bases from V and 4 from J, leaving 6 bases between them. The CDR3 runs to 11 residues. Germline V lookup: CDR1 SGHAT, CDR2 FQNNGV. CDR3 loop: CASSPEYEQYF. The CDR3 DNA follows: TGTGCCAGCAGCCCCGAGTACGAGCAGTACTTC.

This chain joins TRBV6-4 and TRBJ1-6, with D uncertain. The CDR3 sequence is 15 residues long. Germline V gene sequence: CDR1 MRHNA, CDR2 SNTAGT. Trimming removed 0 bases from V and 5 bases from J, with 8 bases in between. CDR3 DNA: TGTGCCAGCAGTGACTCCCACGGGAATAATTCACCCCTCCACTTT. It is translated as CASSDSHGNNSPLHF.

The chain employs TRBV5-1 and TRBJ2-5; D perhaps matches TRBD2 (6 bases). The CDR3 totals 15 residues. Germline CDR1 is SGHRS and CDR2 is YFSETQ. Trimming shortened V by 4 bases and J by 7 bases, and 20 bases separated the two germline ends. The CDR3 loop reads CASSTGPSAGRTQYF. The CDR3 DNA reads as TGCGCCAGCAGCACCGGACCTTCCGCCGGGAGGACCCAGTACTTC.

The chain employs TRBV10-1 and TRBJ2-3, with 15 bases identical to TRBD2. The junction had 10 bases not matched to a gene; V was cut back by 10 bases and J by 5 bases. CDR1 and CDR2 (germline): WNHNN, SYGVQD (reference sequence). The CDR3 spans 16 residues. The CDR3 coding sequence is TGCGCCAAGGCCTGGACTAGCGGGGGGGCCATAGATACGCAGTATTTT. Its protein is CAKAWTSGGAIDTQYF.

The V gene is TRBV19, the J gene TRBJ2-1; TRBD2 agrees at 9 bases. The CDR3 consists of 13 residues. V gave up 11 bases and J gave up 9 bases; unmatched junction bases: 11. CDR1 and CDR2 from the germline V gene are LNHDA and SQIVND (reference sequence). For the CDR3, the DNA is TGTGCCGGAGGAGCGGGAGGTACGAGTGAGCAGTTCTTC. It codes for CAGGAGGTSEQFF.

The chain joins TRBV4-1 to TRBJ2-1, with D unresolved. The CDR3 extends over 14 amino acids. Trimming removed 0 bases at V and 8 bases at J, with 11 bases between. CDR1 is MGHRA, CDR2 YSYEKL, per germline. DNA of the CDR3: TGCGCCAGCAGCCAAGAAGAAGGGCCCTATGAGCAGTTCTTC. Protein: CASSQEEGPYEQFF.

This chain connects TRBV6-5 to TRBJ2-1, with 8 bases that match TRBD2. The germline gives CDR1 MNHEY, CDR2 SVGAGI. The CDR3 runs to 14 residues. The J segment lost 7 bases and the V segment lost 6 bases, leaving 8 bases of the junction unmatched. CDR3 residues: CASRLAGTENEQFF. The CDR3 DNA reads as TGTGCCAGCAGATTAGCGGGGACGGAGAATGAGCAGTTCTTC.

The chain joins TRBV6-5 to TRBJ1-2; 9 nucleotides align to TRBD1. Trimming cost V 0 bases and J 4 bases; bases outside gene matches: 6. The CDR3 covers 16 residues. Looked up from germline, CDR1 is MNHEY and CDR2 is SVGAGI. This CDR3 reads CASSYSGQGSLYGYTF. CDR3 nucleotide sequence: TGTGCCAGCAGTTACTCGGGACAGGGTTCTCTCTATGGCTACACCTTC.

This clone has just one count. The chain joins TRBV6-1 to TRBJ2-1, with 9 nucleotides matching TRBD2. CDR3 length: 15 amino acids. Unmatched junction bases numbered 8, after V lost 5 bases and J lost 6 bases. The germline V gene encodes CDR1 MNHNS and CDR2 SASEGT. The CDR3 is CASSKRLAASNEQFF. For the CDR3, the DNA is TGTGCCAGCAGTAAACGACTAGCGGCCTCCAATGAGCAGTTCTTC.

The chain joins TRBV9 to TRBJ1-4; the match to TRBD1 covers 7 bases. Trimming took 3 bases from V and 4 from J; bases not matched to a gene: 6. This CDR3 comprises 15 residues. CDR1 and CDR2 (germline): SGDLS, YYNGEE. This chain's CDR3 is CASSGQGGFNEKLFF. DNA for the CDR3: TGTGCCAGCAGCGGACAGGGTGGGTTTAATGAAAAACTGTTTTTT.

The chain couples TRBV5-6 to TRBJ2-7, with unresolved D. Trimming cost V 0 bases and J 1 base, with 8 bases left between them. The CDR3 extends over 14 amino acids. CDR1 and CDR2 (germline): SGHDT, YYEEEE. CDR3 loop: CASSLVGGSYEQYF. CDR3 DNA sequence: TGTGCCAGCAGCTTGGTCGGCGGTTCCTACGAGCAGTACTTC.

DNA of the CDR3: TGTGCCAGCAGCCCTACAGGGGGTAGCAATCAGCCCCAGCATTTT. Its protein product is CASSPTGGSNQPQHF. This chain connects TRBV2 to TRBJ1-5; TRBD1 aligns across 8 bases. With V trimmed by 6 bases and J by 0 bases, 4 bases remained unmatched. The CDR3 totals 15 residues. Per the germline V gene, CDR1 is SNHLY and CDR2 is FYNNEI. Full variable domain (outside the CDR3, taken from reference TRBV2 and TRBJ1-5): EPEVTQTPSHQVTQMGQEVILRCVPISNHLYFYWYRQILGQKVEFLVSFYNNEISEKSEIFDDQFSVERPDGSNFTLKIRSTKLEDSAMYFCASSPTGGSNQPQHFGDGTRLSIL.

This chain uses TRBV10-3 with TRBJ2-7, with 10 nucleotides matching TRBD2. Germline loops: CDR1 ENHRY, CDR2 SYGVKD. This CDR3 has 16 residues. Germline trimming cut 3 bases from V and 1 base from J; bases unmatched to any gene: 6. CDR3 sequence reads: CAISDTGLANSYEQYF. The CDR3 DNA is TGTGCCATCAGTGACACGGGACTAGCGAATTCCTACGAGCAGTACTTC.

The chain employs TRBV7-2 and TRBJ2-1; 14 bases map to TRBD2. There are 18 residues in the CDR3. Trimming cost V 4 bases and J 7 bases; bases outside gene matches: 12. In germline, CDR1 is SGHTA, CDR2 FQGNSA. Written as DNA, the CDR3 is TGTGCCAGCAGCTGGATTCTAGGGACTAGCGGGAGTAAGAATGAGCAGTTCTTC. As protein: CASSWILGTSGSKNEQFF. The full variable domain, completed using reference TRBV7-2 and TRBJ2-1, is GAGVSQSPSNKVTEKGKDVELRCDPISGHTALYWYRQSLGQGLEFLIYFQGNSAPDKSGLPSDRFSAERTGGSVSTLTIQRTQQEDSAVYLCASSWILGTSGSKNEQFFGPGTRLTVL.

The chain has TRBV18 and TRBJ1-1, with D perhaps matching TRBD1 (5 bases). The CDR3 is 15 amino acids. Germline lookup yields CDR1 KGHSH and CDR2 LQKENI. Trimming took off 3 bases at V and 10 bases at J, with 21 bases between the two ends. CDR3 amino acids: CASSPGEGPPSAAFF. In nucleotides, the CDR3 is TGTGCCAGCTCACCGGGGGAGGGACCCCCCAGCGCAGCTTTCTTT. Combining the CDR3 with reference TRBV18 and TRBJ1-1 gives the whole variable domain NAGVMQNPRHLVRRRGQEARLRCSPMKGHSHVYWYRQLPEEGLKFMVYLQKENIIDESGMPKERFSAEFPKEGPSILRIQQVVRGDSAAYFCASSPGEGPPSAAFFGQGTRLTVV.

The V gene is TRBV7-9, the J gene TRBJ2-2, with D possibly TRBD1 on 6 matching bases. From germline, CDR1 is SEHNR and CDR2 FQNEAQ (reference sequence). This CDR3 region has 16 residues. V was trimmed by 5 bases and J by 5 bases, leaving 18 bases between them. This chain's CDR3 is CASSPSDSLGTGELFF. The CDR3 nucleotides are TGTGCCAGCAGCCCCTCGGACAGCCTGGGGACCGGGGAGCTGTTTTTT.

The CDR3 spells CASSLAGSSGNTIYF. CDR3 nucleotide sequence: TGTGCCAGCAGCTTAGCCGGCAGCTCTGGAAACACCATATATTTT. V usage is TRBV7-9 and J usage is TRBJ1-3; D remains ambiguous. This CDR3 region has 15 residues. V lost 0 bases and J 0 bases, leaving 6 bases between the germline ends. CDR1 is SEHNR and CDR2 is FQNEAQ in the germline V gene (reference sequence).

The CDR3 sequence is CASSLEAVSYNEQFF. CDR3 bases: TGTGCCAGCAGCTTGGAAGCGGTCTCCTACAATGAGCAGTTCTTC. The chain couples TRBV7-3 to TRBJ2-1; tentative D call: TRBD2 (5 bases). Per germline, CDR1 SGHTA and CDR2 FQGTGA. The CDR3 contains 15 residues. V dropped 3 bases and J dropped 0 bases, with 9 bases sitting between them.

The J gene is TRBJ2-5, the V gene TRBV7-6; D call uncertain. Trimming stripped 5 bases from V and 4 bases from J, with 14 bases between. Germline V gene data show CDR1 as SGHVS and CDR2 as FNYEAQ. This CDR3 has 14 residues. The DNA of the CDR3 is TGTGCCAGCAGCGTGGATGGGGAAGGAGAGACCCAGTACTTC. Residues: CASSVDGEGETQYF.

This clone was observed a few times. The chain links TRBV19 to TRBJ2-2, with D possibly being TRBD1 or TRBD2 (5 bases each). Per germline, CDR1 LNHDA and CDR2 SQIVND (reference sequence). CDR3 size: 14 residues. Between the trimmed V and J ends, which lost 8 bases and 2 bases, there was a span of 12 bases. The CDR3 DNA reads as TGTGCCAGTCGAGGGTGGACAAACACCGGGGAGCTGTTTTTT. Encoded protein: CASRGWTNTGELFF. Together with reference TRBV19 and TRBJ2-2, the CDR3 gives the full variable domain: DGGITQSPKYLFRKEGQNVTLSCEQNLNHDAMYWYRQDPGQGLRLIYYSQIVNDFQKGDIAEGYSVSREKKESFPLTVTSAQKNPTAFYLCASRGWTNTGELFFGEGSRLTVL.

This clone was counted between two and nine times. This CDR3 is CASSPRQGLTGELFF. CDR3 DNA sequence: TGTGCCAGCAGTCCAAGACAGGGATTAACCGGGGAGCTGTTTTTT. The genes are TRBV27 and TRBJ2-2, with 7 bases fitting TRBD1. Per the germline V gene, CDR1 is MNHEY and CDR2 is SMNVEV (reference sequence). Germline trimming cut 5 bases from V and 5 bases from J; bases unmatched to any gene: 8. The CDR3 is 15 residues long.

A few counts support this clone. J is TRBJ2-2 and V is TRBV14; D call uncertain. Looked up from germline, CDR1 is SGHDN and CDR2 is FVKESK. The germline V and J ends were trimmed by 4 bases and 4 bases, with 7 bases remaining between them. The CDR3 contains 13 residues. DNA of the CDR3: TGTGCCAGCAGCCCTCAGGCCACCGGGGAGCTGTTTTTT. Protein product: CASSPQATGELFF.

V is TRBV7-2 and J is TRBJ1-2; no clear D. V shed 4 bases and J shed 7 bases, with 13 bases lying between them. Germline V gives CDR1 SGHTA, CDR2 FQGNSA. The CDR3 is made up of 13 amino acids. The CDR3 is CASSSPAISGYTF. Here the CDR3 DNA reads TGTGCCAGCAGCTCCCCTGCGATTAGTGGCTACACCTTC.